The following is a TCR beta chain sequence with its context. Its antigen remains unknown. Assay used: immunoSEQ multiplex PCR; TCRdb lists only in-frame clones, some missing. The table lists around 53,000 clones, about 88% of them singletons. V lost 3 bases to trimming and J lost 2 bases; unmatched junction nucleotides: 7. CDR1 and CDR2 (germline): SGHRS, YFSETQ. The CDR3 is made up of 16 amino acids. The entry originates in a study of chemoradiotherapy in HPV16-positive cancers. Overall study: Candidate HPV-specific T-cell clones and common TCR motifs came from functional assays in a couple of HPV16-positive patients.

Whole-study findings and limits: HPV-responsive T-cell expansion during chemoradiotherapy was linked to improved recurrence-free survival in HPV16-positive patients.

The sequences come from blood, collected from a patient who underwent chemoradiotherapy. The clonotype comes from a human donor with HPV-associated anogenital cancer. This chain joins TRBV5-1 and TRBJ2-3; 9 bases agree with TRBD1. CDR3 coding DNA: TGCGCCAGCAGCTCTGGGACAGGGATAATCACAGATACGCAGTATTTT. This sequence encodes CASSSGTGIITDTQYF.